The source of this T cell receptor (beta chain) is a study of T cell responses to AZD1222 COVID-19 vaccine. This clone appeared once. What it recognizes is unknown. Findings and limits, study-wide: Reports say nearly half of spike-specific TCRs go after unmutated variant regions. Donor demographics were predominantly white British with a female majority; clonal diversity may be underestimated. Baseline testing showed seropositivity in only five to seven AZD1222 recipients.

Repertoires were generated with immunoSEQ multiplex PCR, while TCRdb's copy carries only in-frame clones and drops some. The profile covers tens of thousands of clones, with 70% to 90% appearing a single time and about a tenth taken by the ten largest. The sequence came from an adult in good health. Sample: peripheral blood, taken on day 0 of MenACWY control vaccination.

CDR3 protein: CASSQGHGARTQYF. In nucleotides, the CDR3 is TGTGCCAGCAGCCAGGGACACGGGGCCAGGACCCAGTACTTC. V is TRBV7-9 and J is TRBJ2-5; TRBD1 is a possible D gene (6 bases). V dropped 5 bases and J dropped 7 bases, with 17 bases sitting between them. The length of the CDR3 is 14 residues. CDR1 SEHNR and CDR2 FQNEAQ come from the germline V gene (reference sequence). Looking up the rest from reference TRBV7-9 and TRBJ2-5 gives the full variable domain: DTGVSQNPRHKITKRGQNVTFRCDPISEHNRLYWYRQTLGQGPEFLTYFQNEAQLEKSRLLSDRFSAERPKGSFSTLEIQRTEQGDSAMYLCASSQGHGARTQYFGPGTRLLVL.